A selection of T cell receptor beta chains follows, all from one sample in a study of T cells in Graves' hyperthyroidism and ophthalmopathy. TCRdb recomputed calls from the multiplex PCR reads with MiXCR, one row per CDR3 protein. The sample contains some 800,000 distinct CDR3 sequences, 35% to 40% of which appear only once. The sample consisted of blood. The source is a man younger than 30 with Graves' hyperthyroidism. Each CDR3 is given with its conserved first and last residue. A D gene is named only where the DNA matches it firmly. Some rows mark clone size as missing; the rest say once, few, many or name a class of expanded clone.

V: TRBV15
D: TRBD1
size: once
J: TRBJ1-1
length: 15
DNA: TGTGCCACCAGCCAAAGAGGACAGGGCTACACTGAAGCTTTCTTT
CDR3: CATSQRGQGYTEAFF

V: TRBV10-2
D: .
size: .
J: TRBJ2-2
length: 12
DNA: TGCGCCAGCAGTCTATACACCGGGGAGCCGTTTTTT
CDR3: CASSLYTGEPFF

V: TRBV5-6
D: .
size: .
J: TRBJ2-7
length: 13
DNA: TGTGCCAGCGAGACTTTGGAGACCTACGAGCAGTACTTC
CDR3: CASETLETYEQYF

V: TRBV9
D: .
size: many
J: TRBJ1-2
length: 17
DNA: TGTGCCAGCAGCGTAGCGAGTTACCCGCAGCAAGGGAGCGGCTACACCTTC
CDR3: CASSVASYPQQGSGYTF

V: TRBV12-3/TRBV12-4
D: .
size: .
J: TRBJ2-7
length: 13
DNA: TGTGCCAGCAGTAGGGCAGATCTCTACGAGCAGTACTTC
CDR3: CASSRADLYEQYF

V: TRBV7-8
D: TRBD1
size: .
J: TRBJ1-5
length: 15
DNA: TGTGCCAGCAGTTCCGAGGGGGCGGCAAATCAGCCCCAGCATTTT
CDR3: CASSSEGAANQPQHF

V: TRBV11-2
D: .
size: few
J: TRBJ1-4
length: 14
DNA: TGTGCCAGCACAACCGCGGGGGTGGAAGAAAAACTGTTTTTT
CDR3: CASTTAGVEEKLFF

V: TRBV20-1
D: .
size: few
J: TRBJ2-7
length: 15
DNA: TGCAGTGCCAGCCTGTTGGGGGAGTCCTCCCACGAGCAGTACTTC
CDR3: CSASLLGESSHEQYF

V: TRBV28
D: .
size: .
J: TRBJ1-5
length: 16
DNA: TGTGCCAGCACCCTCGTGGTAGAGGTCGGCAATCAGCCCCAGCATTTT
CDR3: CASTLVVEVGNQPQHF

V: TRBV29-1
D: .
size: few
J: TRBJ2-2
length: 15
DNA: TGCAGCAACCTCCAGGAAAGCTTTTCGTCCGGGGAGCTGTTTTTT
CDR3: CSNLQESFSSGELFF

V: TRBV7-9
D: TRBD1
size: .
J: TRBJ2-2
length: 15
DNA: TGTGCCAGCAGCTCGACAGGGGCGGGCACCGGGGAGCTGTTTTTT
CDR3: CASSSTGAGTGELFF

V: TRBV29-1
D: .
size: many
J: TRBJ2-7
length: 12
DNA: TGCAGCGTTGAGGACGAAGACTACGAGCAGTACTTC
CDR3: CSVEDEDYEQYF

V: TRBV4-3
D: .
size: .
J: TRBJ1-1
length: 15
DNA: TGCGCCAGCAGCCAACAGACGGGCCTGAACACTGAAGCTTTCTTT
CDR3: CASSQQTGLNTEAFF

V: TRBV4-1
D: .
size: .
J: TRBJ1-1
length: 14
DNA: TGCGCCAGCAGCGGATGGGGCATGAACACTGAAGCTTTCTTT
CDR3: CASSGWGMNTEAFF

V: TRBV3-1
D: .
size: .
J: TRBJ1-2
length: 13
DNA: TGTGCCAGCAGCCCCCAAACCGGGACGATGAAAACCTTC
CDR3: CASSPQTGTMKTF

V: TRBV20-1
D: TRBD2
size: .
J: TRBJ2-7
length: 16
DNA: TGCAGTGCTAGAGATTGGGAGGGACTACCGATCTACGAGCAGTACTTC
CDR3: CSARDWEGLPIYEQYF

V: TRBV10-1
D: .
size: .
J: TRBJ1-1
length: 14
DNA: TGCGCCAGCAGTGATGGCGGCGGGCTAACTGAAGCTTTCTTT
CDR3: CASSDGGGLTEAFF

V: TRBV2
D: .
size: .
J: TRBJ1-6
length: 16
DNA: TGTGCCAGCGGGGGACTAGCGGACAACACCGGGGGATCCCTCCACTTT
CDR3: CASGGLADNTGGSLHF

V: TRBV7-9
D: TRBD1
size: many
J: TRBJ1-1
length: 15
DNA: TGTGCCAGCAGCTTAGGAGGGGGCTTGGGCACTGAAGCTTTCTTT
CDR3: CASSLGGGLGTEAFF

V: TRBV7-9
D: .
size: few
J: TRBJ1-5
length: 15
DNA: TGTGCCAGCAGCTTAGCGCCTCAGGCGGATCAGCCCCAGCATTTT
CDR3: CASSLAPQADQPQHF

V: TRBV9
D: .
size: many
J: TRBJ2-5
length: 12
DNA: TGTGCCAGCAGCGTAGCGGAGGAGACCCAGTACTTC
CDR3: CASSVAEETQYF

V: TRBV7-9
D: .
size: .
J: TRBJ1-6
length: 18
DNA: TGTGCCAGCAGGACGATGAAAGAGGGGGTAGGATCGGATTCACCCCTCCACTTT
CDR3: CASRTMKEGVGSDSPLHF

V: TRBV20-1
D: TRBD2
size: .
J: TRBJ2-7
length: 16
DNA: TGCAGTGCTAGAGCCACCCTAGCGGGAACCCTCTACGAGCAGTACTTC
CDR3: CSARATLAGTLYEQYF

V: TRBV9
D: .
size: few
J: TRBJ1-5
length: 16
DNA: TGTGCCAGCAGCTTAGGCCATAACAGGGCCAATCAGCCCCAGCATTTT
CDR3: CASSLGHNRANQPQHF

V: TRBV20-1
D: .
size: .
J: TRBJ2-5
length: 12
DNA: TGCAGTGCCAAGGGAGCTCTAGAGACCCAGTACTTC
CDR3: CSAKGALETQYF

V: TRBV19
D: .
size: .
J: TRBJ2-1
length: 15
DNA: TGTGCCAGTAGTATGGTACAGGGTGGCTACAATGAGCAGTTCTTC
CDR3: CASSMVQGGYNEQFF

V: TRBV6-5
D: .
size: .
J: TRBJ2-2
length: 15
DNA: TGTGCCAGCAGTTACGACCCGGGAGTCGTCGGGGAGCTGTTTTTT
CDR3: CASSYDPGVVGELFF

V: TRBV29-1
D: .
size: many
J: TRBJ2-2
length: 13
DNA: TGCAGCGTTGCGAGAGGGCTGTCCGGGGAGCTGTTTTTT
CDR3: CSVARGLSGELFF

V: TRBV29-1
D: .
size: .
J: TRBJ1-4
length: 11
DNA: TGCAGCTCCATCAGGGATGAAAAACTGTTTTTT
CDR3: CSSIRDEKLFF

V: TRBV29-1
D: .
size: .
J: TRBJ1-1
length: 13
DNA: TGCAGCGTTCGGGAAGGGTTGAACACTGAAGCTTTCTTT
CDR3: CSVREGLNTEAFF

V: TRBV6-5
D: TRBD1
size: few
J: TRBJ2-7
length: 13
DNA: TGTGCCAGCCTCGACAGGGACTCCTACGAGCAGTACTTC
CDR3: CASLDRDSYEQYF

V: TRBV7-8
D: .
size: many
J: TRBJ1-6
length: 17
DNA: TGTGCCAGCAGCTTAGTAGGTTTGGGATCCTCGAATTCACCCCTCCACTTT
CDR3: CASSLVGLGSSNSPLHF

V: TRBV2
D: TRBD1
size: many
J: TRBJ1-5
length: 14
DNA: TGTGCCAGCAGTGATGGGACAGGGGAACAGCCCCAGCATTTT
CDR3: CASSDGTGEQPQHF

V: TRBV15
D: .
size: .
J: TRBJ2-1
length: 14
DNA: TGTGCCACCAGCATCAGAAGCTCCTACAATGAGCAGTTCTTC
CDR3: CATSIRSSYNEQFF

V: TRBV6-5
D: .
size: .
J: TRBJ2-7
length: 13
DNA: TGTGCCAGCAGTTCATGGGGGGACTACGAGCAGTACTTC
CDR3: CASSSWGDYEQYF